A selection of T cell receptor beta chains follows, all from one sample in a study of blood T cell repertoires in COVID-19. The protocol was immunoSEQ multiplex PCR, while the TCRdb copy is restricted to in-frame clones and leaves out a portion. The sample shows hundreds of thousands of clones, about four fifths of them seen only once. The sequenced sample consisted of PBMCs or T cells enriched from blood (not recorded which). Source of these receptors: a woman aged 40 to 55 who had been exposed to COVID-19. Both conserved end residues are part of each CDR3. The order of the fields is D gene, clone size, V gene, J gene, CDR3 DNA, CDR3 protein. The D gene is left open where the match is weak. Size values are once, few and many counts, or a class for expanded clones, and some rows have none.

D: TRBD2; size: -; V: TRBV5-1; J: TRBJ2-2; DNA: TGCGCCAGCAGCTTGGGCGCGGGGGTTAACACCGGGGAGCTGTTTTTT; CDR3: CASSLGAGVNTGELFF
D: -; size: -; V: TRBV7-2; J: TRBJ2-7; DNA: TGTGCCAGCAGCTTAGTTCCCAGGACTCGTGCCGAGCAGTACTTC; CDR3: CASSLVPRTRAEQYF
D: -; size: -; V: TRBV12-3/TRBV12-4; J: TRBJ2-3; DNA: TGTGCCAGCAGTCGGTTGAGGACAGATACGCAGTATTTT; CDR3: CASSRLRTDTQYF
D: -; size: -; V: TRBV5-1; J: TRBJ2-1; DNA: TGCGCCAGCAGCTTATACAGGGTTCCAGACAATGAGCAGTTCTTC; CDR3: CASSLYRVPDNEQFF
D: -; size: -; V: TRBV5-6; J: TRBJ1-1; DNA: TGTGCCAGCAGCTTTTTGGGGGGATCGAACACTGAAGCTTTCTTT; CDR3: CASSFLGGSNTEAFF
D: TRBD1; size: -; V: TRBV28; J: TRBJ1-2; DNA: TGTGCTAGCACCGGGACAGGGGACTATGGCTACACCTTC; CDR3: CASTGTGDYGYTF
D: -; size: -; V: TRBV4-1; J: TRBJ1-2; DNA: TGCGCCAGCAGCCAAGTGGGGAAGGGAGGTCCAGGTGGAATCTATGGCTACACCTTC; CDR3: CASSQVGKGGPGGIYGYTF
D: TRBD2; size: -; V: TRBV9; J: TRBJ2-7; DNA: TGTGCCAGCAGCGTAGCGAGCGGGGGGTACGAGCAGTACTTC; CDR3: CASSVASGGYEQYF
D: TRBD2; size: -; V: TRBV19; J: TRBJ2-7; DNA: TGTGCCTCACAAGGTTGGCGGGGGGAGGACGAGCAGTACTTC; CDR3: CASQGWRGEDEQYF
D: TRBD1; size: -; V: TRBV4-1; J: TRBJ1-1; DNA: TGCGCCAGCAGCCGAGGACAGGGTGCCCCGAACACTGAAGCTTTCTTT; CDR3: CASSRGQGAPNTEAFF
D: -; size: -; V: TRBV20-1; J: TRBJ1-1; DNA: TGCAGTGCTAGGAGCGACCCTGAAGCTTTCTTT; CDR3: CSARSDPEAFF
D: -; size: few; V: TRBV18; J: TRBJ1-1; DNA: TGTGCCAGCTCACCGAGGGGCCGGACAGATCCGAACACTGAAGCTTTCTTT; CDR3: CASSPRGRTDPNTEAFF
D: -; size: -; V: TRBV12-5; J: TRBJ2-3; DNA: TGTGCTAGTGGTTTGGTACTCCGGGGTAGCACAGATACGCAGTATTTT; CDR3: CASGLVLRGSTDTQYF